This T cell receptor (beta chain) came from a study of blood T cell repertoires in COVID-19. Across the whole study: The study drew acute and convalescent COVID-19 samples from the United States, Italy and Spain.

With 2 bases removed from V and 4 bases from J, the gap between germline ends came to 16 bases. The germline CDR1 and CDR2 sequences are SGHDT and YYEEEE. The CDR3 loop spans 15 amino acids. Profiling relied on immunoSEQ multiplex PCR, and the TCRdb table lists in-frame clones only, not all of them. Of fewer than 250,000 clones listed, roughly nine tenths are singletons. Sequencing was done on a sample of peripheral blood. The chain carries TRBV5-6 and TRBJ2-7, with D tentatively TRBD2 (7 bases). The receptor comes from a man younger than 40 with acute or convalescent COVID-19. As DNA, the CDR3 is TGTGCCAGCAGCTTTGACCCGGGGGGCCTATACGAGCAGTACTTC. Its translation: CASSFDPGGLYEQYF.